This T cell receptor (beta chain) was captured by sequencing in a study of T cells in tuberculosis. The repertoire was sequenced with immunoSEQ multiplex PCR; TCRdb's copy has only in-frame clones and lacks some. The sample holds tens of thousands of clones, about 93% seen once. Germline trimming cut 2 bases from V and 0 bases from J; bases unmatched to any gene: 2. Germline assignment: CDR1 SGHNT and CDR2 YYREEE (reference sequence). CDR3 length equals 15 residues. The receptor was derived from a donor aged 5-35 years with latent tuberculosis or without tuberculosis infection. The chain couples TRBV5-4 to TRBJ2-1, with 7 bases aligning to TRBD1. Sequencing used PBMCs. The DNA for the CDR3 is TGTGCCAGCAGCTTTTCAGGGGGCTCCTACAATGAGCAGTTCTTC. Amino acid sequence: CASSFSGGSYNEQFF.